The sequence of this TCR beta chain was determined in a study of control samples from healthy donors and cancer patients. The table came from immunoSEQ multiplex PCR; TCRdb's copy has only in-frame clones and leaves some out. The sample yields around 140,000 clones, about nine tenths seen once. Sequenced material: PBMCs. The sequence was collected from a man in his fifties with head and neck cancer.

For the CDR3, the DNA is TGTGCCAGCAGGGGACGTGGGGCGAGCACAGATACGCAGTATTTT. Encoded protein: CASRGRGASTDTQYF. V gene TRBV6-5 combines with J gene TRBJ2-3, with D possibly called TRBD1 or TRBD2 (5 bases each). V lost 6 bases to trimming and J lost 0 bases, with 13 bases between them. Germline CDR1 is MNHEY and CDR2 is SVGAGI. This CDR3 is built from 15 residues.